A selection of T cell receptor beta chains follows, all from one sample in a study of T-cell reconstitution after alpha-beta-depleted transplantation in children. Each CDR3 protein gets one entry after TCRdb re-called the PCR reads with MiXCR. This table holds hundreds of thousands of distinct CDR3 sequences, under 15% found once. This specimen consisted of PBMCs, obtained before TCRalphabeta/CD19-depleted stem cell transplant. Every receptor here comes from a girl aged 2-10 years with congenital amegakaryocytic thrombocytopenia, due to receive a stem cell transplant. Both conserved end residues are part of each CDR3. The order of the fields is J gene, D gene, V gene, clone size, CDR3 protein, CDR3 DNA. A D gene is named only where the DNA matches it firmly. Expanded clones get a size class; other rows say once, few or many, or leave the size out.

TRBJ1-1 - TRBV7-9 - CASSLSSGGPEAFF TGTGCCAGCAGCTTATCCTCGGGGGGCCCTGAAGCTTTCTTT
TRBJ2-2 TRBD2 TRBV7-3 - CASSLKFSGTTGELFF TGTGCCAGCAGCTTAAAGTTTAGCGGGACCACCGGGGAGCTGTTTTTT
TRBJ2-1 TRBD2 TRBV7-3 many CASSRLAGGQYNEQFF TGTGCCAGCAGTAGACTAGCGGGAGGCCAATACAATGAGCAGTTCTTC
TRBJ2-5 - TRBV5-1 - CASSRDPGETQYF TGCGCCAGTTCCCGGGACCCCGGGGAGACCCAGTACTTC
TRBJ2-7 TRBD2 TRBV27 - CASKGLAGGKSYEQYF TGTGCCAGCAAGGGACTAGCGGGAGGAAAGTCCTACGAGCAGTACTTC
TRBJ2-3 - TRBV29-1 - CSFKPRTGREDTQYF TGCAGCTTCAAACCCCGGACAGGGAGGGAGGATACGCAGTATTTT
TRBJ2-3 - TRBV14 few CASSQIPQDTQYF TGTGCCAGCAGCCAGATACCGCAGGATACGCAGTATTTT
TRBJ2-1 - TRBV20-1 many CSAGPTGTEQFF TGCAGTGCTGGTCCTACCGGGACGGAGCAGTTCTTC
TRBJ2-7 TRBD2 TRBV20-1 many CSARDGIAGTYEQYF TGCAGTGCTAGAGATGGGATAGCGGGGACTTACGAGCAGTACTTC
TRBJ1-1 - TRBV20-1 many CSAPKPGVRVRTEAFF TGCAGTGCTCCAAAACCCGGAGTTAGGGTGAGGACTGAAGCTTTCTTT
TRBJ2-1 - TRBV6-5 - CASSCSRPVNNEQFF TGTGCCAGCAGTTGCTCCCGGCCCGTCAACAATGAGCAGTTCTTC
TRBJ1-1 TRBD1 TRBV7-9 few CASSIRTGTENEAFF TGTGCCAGCAGTATTAGAACCGGGACAGAAAACGAAGCTTTCTTT
TRBJ1-2 - TRBV15 - CATSQTMKGDYGYPF TGTGCCACCAGCCAGACCATGAAGGGTGACTATGGCTACCCCTTC
TRBJ1-1 - TRBV12-3/TRBV12-4 few CASLAWDIGTEAFF TGTGCCAGTTTAGCTTGGGACATCGGCACTGAAGCTTTCTTT
TRBJ2-1 - TRBV27 many CASRKRESSYNEQFF TGTGCCAGCAGGAAACGCGAGAGCTCCTACAATGAGCAGTTCTTC
TRBJ2-5 TRBD2 TRBV7-7 - CASSSTSGGIQETQYF TGTGCCAGCAGCTCCACTAGCGGGGGAATTCAAGAGACCCAGTACTTC
TRBJ2-7 TRBD2 TRBV5-1 many CASSPDGLAYAQYF TGCGCCAGCAGCCCGGACGGACTAGCGTACGCCCAGTACTTC
TRBJ2-7 TRBD2 TRBV7-9 few CASSDTSGVGSEQYF TGTGCCAGCAGCGACACTAGCGGAGTGGGTTCCGAGCAGTACTTC
TRBJ1-1 - TRBV29-1 - CSVRVQGSAEAFF TGCAGCGTGAGAGTCCAGGGGTCCGCTGAAGCTTTCTTT
TRBJ2-1 - TRBV7-9 few CASSLEPRNEQFF TGTGCCAGCAGCTTAGAACCCCGCAATGAGCAGTTCTTC
TRBJ2-1 TRBD2 TRBV12-3/TRBV12-4 many CASSLAGGNYNEQFF TGTGCCAGCAGCCTAGCGGGAGGCAACTACAATGAGCAGTTCTTC
TRBJ2-1 TRBD2 TRBV5-1 few CASSFHEAQPDGLPLAAFRQFF TGCGCCAGCAGCTTCCATGAGGCACAGCCCGACGGACTCCCGCTAGCGGCGTTTCGGCAGTTCTTC
TRBJ2-5 - TRBV12-3/TRBV12-4 many CASSLYTEQTQYF TGTGCCAGCAGCCTCTATACCGAACAGACCCAGTACTTC
TRBJ2-1 - TRBV5-5 many CASSLGGYSSYNEQFF TGTGCCAGCAGCTTGGGGGGGTACTCCTCCTACAATGAGCAGTTCTTC
TRBJ1-4 - TRBV7-9 many CASSLPDRSNEKLFF TGTGCCAGCAGCTTACCCGACAGGAGTAATGAAAAACTGTTTTTT
TRBJ2-3 TRBD1 TRBV10-1 many CASSPGQGNTDTQYF TGCGCCAGCAGCCCGGGACAGGGGAACACAGATACGCAGTATTTT
TRBJ2-2 TRBD2 TRBV7-2 many CASSDSGRAGTGELFF TGTGCCAGCAGCGATAGCGGGAGGGCCGGAACCGGGGAGCTGTTTTTT
TRBJ1-5 - TRBV19 - CASSISATQPQHF TGTGCCAGTAGTATTTCCGCGACTCAGCCCCAGCATTTT
TRBJ2-1 - TRBV2 many CASSERTMSNEQFF TGTGCCAGCAGTGAGAGGACTATGTCCAATGAGCAGTTCTTC
TRBJ2-7 - TRBV5-1 many CASSDATYEQYF TGCGCCAGCAGCGACGCAACCTACGAGCAGTACTTC
TRBJ1-4 - TRBV20-1 many CSARLRGGLNEKLFF TGCAGTGCTAGGTTGAGGGGGGGACTTAATGAAAAACTGTTTTTT
TRBJ2-5 - TRBV5-1 few CASKVISLGETQYF TGCGCCAGCAAGGTGATAAGTCTCGGGGAGACCCAGTACTTC
TRBJ2-1 - TRBV20-1 few CSATQGAGGWQFF TGCAGTGCTACACAGGGGGCGGGAGGATGGCAGTTCTTC
TRBJ2-1 TRBD2 TRBV4-1 many CASSRPGLAGAYNEQFF TGCGCCAGCAGTCGTCCGGGACTAGCGGGAGCCTACAATGAGCAGTTCTTC
TRBJ2-7 TRBD2 TRBV10-3 few CAISEFASGTLEQYF TGTGCCATCAGTGAGTTTGCTAGCGGGACACTAGAGCAGTACTTC
TRBJ2-3 - TRBV12-3/TRBV12-4 many CASMDTRNTDTQYF TGTGCCAGCATGGATACTCGCAACACAGATACGCAGTATTTT
TRBJ1-4 - TRBV3-1 - CATSQSKGHKLTNEKLFF TGTGCCACCAGCCAGTCGAAGGGACATAAACTTACTAATGAAAAACTGTTTTTT
TRBJ2-7 TRBD1 TRBV5-5 - CASSKTGEEQYF TGTGCCAGCAGCAAGACAGGGGAAGAGCAGTACTTC
TRBJ2-5 - TRBV5-1 many CASSYPSVGQKETQYF TGCGCCAGCAGCTACCCTAGCGTCGGACAAAAAGAGACCCAGTACTTC
TRBJ2-3 TRBD1 TRBV5-4 - CASSSPTGVSTDTQYF TGTGCCAGCAGCTCCCCGACAGGGGTAAGCACAGATACGCAGTATTTT
TRBJ2-1 TRBD2 TRBV4-1 many CASGTGTSGSYNEQFF TGCGCCAGCGGCACCGGGACTAGCGGCTCCTACAATGAGCAGTTCTTC
TRBJ2-2 - TRBV30 many CAWNSGLNTGELFF TGTGCCTGGAATTCGGGGCTTAACACCGGGGAGCTGTTTTTT
TRBJ1-1 TRBD1 TRBV29-1 many CSSNPPGTGGYVNTEAFF TGCAGCTCAAACCCCCCCGGGACAGGGGGCTATGTGAACACTGAAGCTTTCTTT
TRBJ2-2 - TRBV6-1 - CASSSRRVRSSGGELFF TGTGCCAGCAGCTCTAGGCGGGTGCGATCCTCTGGCGGGGAGCTGTTTTTT
TRBJ2-5 - TRBV7-2 many CASSLGLTSQETQYF TGTGCCAGCAGCTTAGGGCTGACCTCCCAAGAGACCCAGTACTTC
TRBJ2-1 - TRBV5-1 many CASSLSTEQFF TGCGCCAGCAGCTTGAGTACAGAGCAGTTCTTC